What follows are 16 T cell receptor beta chains derived from one specimen sequenced in a study of control samples from healthy donors and cancer patients. TCRdb's copy holds only in-frame clones and misses some; the assay was immunoSEQ multiplex PCR. This listing includes about 190,000 clones. Sequenced input: blood. The receptors come from a woman aged 25-40 years in good health.

The genes are TRBV28 and TRBJ2-3; possibly TRBD1 for D (6 bases). This CDR3 region has 17 residues. From germline, CDR1 is MDHEN and CDR2 SYDVKM. V was trimmed by 3 bases and J by 2 bases, leaving 18 bases between them. Here the CDR3 DNA reads TGTGCCAGCAGTTTTCAGTTTTCAACAGGGTCCACAGATACGCAGTATTTT. This sequence encodes CASSFQFSTGSTDTQYF. The whole variable domain, filled in from reference TRBV28 and TRBJ2-3, reads DVKVTQSSRYLVKRTGEKVFLECVQDMDHENMFWYRQDPGLGLRLIYFSYDVKMKEKGDIPEGYSVSREKKERFSLILESASTNQTSMYLCASSFQFSTGSTDTQYFGPGTRLTVL.

The rearrangement links TRBV12-3 or TRBV12-4 to TRBJ1-2; weak D call: TRBD1 (5 bases). The CDR3 spans 13 residues. V lost 7 bases and J 0 bases, leaving 9 bases between the germline ends. In DNA form, the CDR3 reads TGTGCCAGCACCGGAGGGGCTAACTATGGCTACACCTTC. It is translated as CASTGGANYGYTF.

V usage is TRBV30 and J usage is TRBJ1-3; D uncertain. This CDR3 is built from 16 residues. CDR1 is GTSNPN and CDR2 is SVGIG in the germline V gene (reference sequence). V was trimmed by 2 bases and J by 0 bases, leaving 14 bases between them. The CDR3 loop reads CAWSSPGESSGNTIYF. The CDR3 bases are TGTGCCTGGAGTAGTCCCGGGGAGAGCTCTGGAAACACCATATATTTT. The full variable domain, in which reference TRBV30 and TRBJ1-3 provide the parts outside the CDR3, is SQTIHQWPATLVQPVGSPLSLECTVEGTSNPNLYWYRQAAGRGLQLLFYSVGIGQISSEVPQNLSASRPQDRQFILSSKKLLLSDSGFYLCAWSSPGESSGNTIYFGEGSWLTVV.

The rearrangement uses TRBV5-6 and TRBJ1-2; 7 nucleotides agree with TRBD1. This CDR3 comprises 12 residues. J lost 5 bases, V lost 3 bases, and 1 base had no gene match. Germline CDR1 and CDR2: SGHDT and YYEEEE. The CDR3 coding sequence is TGTGCCAGCAGCTCCAGGGGGTATGGCTACACCTTC. It is translated as CASSSRGYGYTF.

The CDR3 is CASRSWGQGLSGELFF. The CDR3 bases are TGTGCCAGCAGGAGTTGGGGACAGGGTTTGAGCGGGGAGCTGTTTTTT. The chain recombines TRBV11-2 with TRBJ2-2; 9 bases align to TRBD1. CDR1 is SGHAT, CDR2 FQNNGV, per germline. The CDR3 runs to 16 residues. The ends lost 6 bases at V and 7 bases at J; junction bases unmatched: 12.

As DNA, the CDR3 is TGTGCCAGCAGTTTATCATCTGGACAGCTCCTATATGGCTACACCTTC. Residues: CASSLSSGQLLYGYTF. The V and J genes are TRBV27 and TRBJ1-2; TRBD1 might be the D (6 bases). V lost 0 bases to trimming and J lost 5 bases, with 16 bases between them. Germline-derived CDR1 and CDR2 are MNHEY and SMNVEV (reference sequence). CDR3 length: 16 residues.

The chain couples TRBV20-1 to TRBJ2-3, with TRBD2 matching 11 bases. The junction had 7 bases not matched to a gene; V was cut back by 3 bases and J by 5 bases. Germline CDR1 is DFQATT and CDR2 is SNEGSKA (reference sequence). CDR3 length equals 15 residues. The chain's CDR3 is CSASVRLAGIDTQYF. The CDR3 coding sequence is TGCAGTGCTAGTGTGCGACTAGCGGGGATAGATACGCAGTATTTT.

The chain combines TRBV12-3 or TRBV12-4 with TRBJ1-2, with TRBD1 matching over 7 bases. The CDR3 length is 13 residues. V shed 3 bases, J shed 4 bases, and the junction held 2 bases outside the gene matches. CDR3 sequence: CASSLNRGYGYTF. Here the CDR3 DNA reads TGTGCCAGCAGTTTGAACAGGGGCTATGGCTACACCTTC.

The genes are TRBV5-8 and TRBJ2-1, with TRBD1 identical over 7 bases. V shed 0 bases, J shed 8 bases, and the junction held 2 bases outside the gene matches. Germline loops: CDR1 SGHTS, CDR2 YDEGEE. The CDR3 spans 13 residues. The CDR3 DNA follows: TGTGCCAGCAGCTTGGGACAGGGATATGAGCAGTTCTTC. Its translation: CASSLGQGYEQFF. Based on the CDR3 plus reference TRBV5-8 and TRBJ2-1, the full variable domain is EAGVTQSPTHLIKTRGQQATLRCSPISGHTSVYWYQQALGLGLQFLLWYDEGEERNRGNFPPRFSGRQFPNYSSELNVNALELEDSALYLCASSLGQGYEQFFGPGTRLTVL.

The rearrangement links TRBV7-9 to TRBJ1-3; unclear D gene. Trimming shortened V by 2 bases and J by 4 bases, and 12 bases separated the two germline ends. Germline CDR1 SEHNR, CDR2 FQNEAQ (reference sequence). The CDR3 sequence is 15 residues long. The CDR3 nucleotides are TGTGCCAGCAGCTTACACGGAGTAGGCGGAAACACCATATATTTT. Protein product: CASSLHGVGGNTIYF.

The chain joins TRBV9 to TRBJ1-1, with 8 bases lining up with TRBD1. From germline, CDR1 is SGDLS and CDR2 YYNGEE. The CDR3 has 16 amino acids. The trim removed 0 bases at V and 4 bases at J, leaving 8 bases unmatched. The CDR3 DNA is TGTGCCAGCAGCGTAGCTCCAGGGGGCGCAAGCACTGAAGCTTTCTTT. Amino acid sequence: CASSVAPGGASTEAFF.

This chain connects TRBV28 to TRBJ1-1, with 8 bases matching TRBD1. The CDR3 runs 14 residues. Losses at the gene ends were 5 bases for V and 3 bases for J; bases not matched to a gene: 5. Germline V CDR1 and CDR2: MDHEN, SYDVKM. The CDR3, as DNA: TGTGCCAGCAGTCAGGGGGCGCGGGACACTGAAGCTTTCTTT. Amino acids: CASSQGARDTEAFF.

V and J are TRBV6-2 or TRBV6-3 and TRBJ1-2; 8 nucleotides agree with TRBD1. J gave up 4 bases and V 0 bases, and 7 bases lay outside the gene matches. The CDR3 loop spans 16 amino acids. The germline CDR1 and CDR2 sequences are MNHEY and SVGEGT. The CDR3 is CASSYSSRGRGYGYTF. CDR3 nucleotides: TGTGCCAGCAGTTACTCCTCCAGGGGGCGAGGCTATGGCTACACCTTC.

The J gene is TRBJ2-5, the V gene TRBV27; TRBD2 matches 7 bases. Germline V CDR1 and CDR2: MNHEY, SMNVEV (reference sequence). Trimming took 0 bases from V and 5 from J; bases not matched to a gene: 15. This CDR3 is 18 amino acids long. This CDR3 is CASSLSGMKSGDGETQYF. The CDR3 nucleotides are TGTGCCAGCAGTTTATCAGGGATGAAAAGCGGGGATGGGGAGACCCAGTACTTC.

V gene TRBV6-5 combines with J gene TRBJ1-6; 8 bases align to TRBD1. Germline trimming cut 4 bases from V and 9 bases from J; bases unmatched to any gene: 5. Germline assignment: CDR1 MNHEY and CDR2 SVGAGI. The CDR3 length is 14 residues. The CDR3 here is CASSSRDRTSPLHF. The CDR3, as DNA: TGTGCCAGCAGTTCCAGGGACAGGACTTCACCCCTCCACTTT.

The V and J genes are TRBV11-2 and TRBJ2-1; 13 positions agree with TRBD2. This CDR3 has 17 residues. V dropped 5 bases and J dropped 5; count of bases not matched to a gene: 9. The germline V gene encodes CDR1 SGHAT and CDR2 FQNNGV. CDR3 sequence: CASSLSRGTSGDNEQFF. Here the CDR3 DNA reads TGTGCCAGCAGCCTGAGTCGGGGGACTAGCGGGGACAATGAGCAGTTCTTC.